This T cell receptor beta chain appears in the sequencing data of a study of CD8+ T cells in alopecia areata. Treatment denoted: oral pan-JAK inhibitor, 5-10 mg twice daily. Broader study findings: Tofacitinib significantly brought down scalp clonality and expanded CD8+ clones among top 100.

The length of the CDR3 is 14 residues. In germline, CDR1 is LGHNA, CDR2 YNFKEQ. Trimming pared 0 bases from V and 1 base from J, leaving 7 bases between. Extraction and reverse transcription of RNA yielded cDNA as the sequencing template. TCRdb's copy holds only in-frame clones and misses some; the assay was immunoSEQ multiplex PCR. The data show under 150,000 clones, 82% seen once. This clone was seen a handful of times. As yet, its antigen is unknown. Source: CD8+ T cells sorted from blood, taken at week 4, from a patient treated with tofacitinib. The sequence came from a human donor with alopecia areata. This chain links TRBV4-2 with TRBJ2-7; D gene uncertain. The CDR3 here is CASSQELGSYEQYF. The CDR3 nucleotides read TGTGCCAGCAGCCAAGAGCTGGGTTCCTACGAGCAGTACTTC.